The next 26 T cell receptor beta chains were all read from a single sample in a study of cytomegalovirus exposure and HLA in healthy donors. 13 Jbeta primers and 60 Vbeta primers were used for the PCR. Sequenced by immunoSEQ multiplex PCR; TCRdb stores in-frame clones only, minus some. This table has 200,000 to 250,000 clones, about 84% appearing once. Material: PBMCs. These receptor sequences come from a human donor in good health.

The J gene is TRBJ2-7, the V gene TRBV2; 8 positions agree with TRBD2. With V trimmed by 9 bases and J by 7 bases, 14 bases remained unmatched. The CDR3 totals 14 residues. The V gene's germline CDR1 is SNHLY and CDR2 FYNNEI. The CDR3 DNA sequence: TGTGCCAGTTACGCCGGGACTAGATCTGAAGAGCAGTACTTC. The encoded protein is CASYAGTRSEEQYF.

The gene calls are TRBV5-5 and TRBJ2-1; D is ambiguous. The CDR3 has 11 amino acids. V lost 3 bases to trimming and J lost 7 bases, with 5 bases between them. Germline V gives CDR1 SGHKS, CDR2 YYEKEE (reference sequence). CDR3 sequence reads: CASSSPNEQFF. The CDR3 region has the DNA TGTGCCAGCAGCTCCCCTAATGAGCAGTTCTTC. The variable domain in full, completed from reference TRBV5-5 and TRBJ2-1, reads DAGVTQSPTHLIKTRGQQVTLRCSPISGHKSVSWYQQVLGQGPQFIFQYYEKEERGRGNFPDRFSARQFPNYSSELNVNALLLGDSALYLCASSSPNEQFFGPGTRLTVL.

The chain is built from TRBV7-8 and TRBJ2-1; D remains ambiguous. CDR1 and CDR2 (germline): SGHVS, FQNEAQ. CDR3 length: 14 amino acids. Trimming stripped 2 bases from V and 3 bases from J, with 8 bases between. CDR3 region: CASSLRRDYNEQFF. Written as DNA, the CDR3 is TGTGCCAGCAGCTTACGGAGAGACTACAATGAGCAGTTCTTC.

This clone was found once. The chain has TRBV7-3 and TRBJ2-2, with 9 bases fitting TRBD2. The CDR3 totals 15 residues. The trim removed 4 bases at V and 2 bases at J, leaving 2 bases unmatched. The V gene's germline CDR1 is SGHTA and CDR2 FQGTGA. The chain's CDR3 is CASSSTSGNTGELFF. CDR3 DNA: TGTGCCAGCAGCTCGACTAGCGGAAACACCGGGGAGCTGTTTTTT.

The chain recombines TRBV5-8 with TRBJ2-3, with a tentative D call TRBD1 (5 bases). Germline CDR1 reads SGHTS; CDR2 reads YDEGEE. CDR3 size: 14 residues. Trimming left V 4 bases short and J 3 bases short, with 12 bases between. Written as DNA, the CDR3 is TGTGCCAGCAGCCCGAGGCAGGGTACAGATACGCAGTATTTT. The encoded protein is CASSPRQGTDTQYF.

The chain employs TRBV10-1 and TRBJ2-3; 8 nucleotides line up with TRBD2. Per germline, CDR1 WNHNN and CDR2 SYGVQD (reference sequence). This CDR3 has 15 amino acids. V lost 3 bases to trimming and J lost 4 bases; unmatched junction nucleotides: 6. CDR3 region: CASSDPAGAADTQYF. The CDR3 DNA reads TGCGCCAGCAGTGACCCAGCGGGAGCGGCAGATACGCAGTATTTT.

J is TRBJ2-7 and V is TRBV10-3; weak D call: TRBD2 (5 bases). V was trimmed by 4 bases and J by 6 bases, leaving 19 bases between them. Germline V gives CDR1 ENHRY, CDR2 SYGVKD. This CDR3 contains 15 residues. The CDR3 DNA reads as TGTGCCATCAGTGTAATTGGGCGGGTGCCCGCCGAGCAGTACTTC. This encodes CAISVIGRVPAEQYF.

The chain carries TRBV4-1 and TRBJ2-3; 9 positions agree with TRBD2. The V segment lost 0 bases and the J segment 2 bases; nucleotides outside the gene matches: 3. This CDR3 has 16 amino acids. Germline CDR1 MGHRA, CDR2 YSYEKL. CDR3 region: CASSQEAGGVTDTQYF. The CDR3 coding sequence is TGCGCCAGCAGCCAAGAAGCGGGAGGTGTCACAGATACGCAGTATTTT.

This clone showed up just a few times. This chain links TRBV7-9 with TRBJ2-3, with 8 bases that match TRBD2. V was clipped by 1 base and J by 4 bases; unmatched bases: 4. Per germline, CDR1 SEHNR and CDR2 FQNEAQ (reference sequence). The CDR3 is 15 residues long. DNA of the CDR3: TGTGCCAGCAGCTTAGGTCCGGGAGGGGCAGATACGCAGTATTTT. Translated, it gives CASSLGPGGADTQYF.

The chain links TRBV27 to TRBJ2-7; 7 bases match TRBD1. Losses at the gene ends were 3 bases for V and 2 bases for J; bases not matched to a gene: 4. The CDR3 has 14 amino acids. Germline CDR1 reads MNHEY; CDR2 reads SMNVEV (reference sequence). In DNA form, the CDR3 reads TGTGCCAGCAGTTTCCAGGGGGTAGCCTACGAGCAGTACTTC. Translating gives CASSFQGVAYEQYF.

The chain couples TRBV9 to TRBJ2-5, with TRBD1 matching 10 bases. The CDR3 contains 20 residues. J gave up 0 bases and V 3 bases, and 17 bases lay outside the gene matches. Per the germline V gene, CDR1 is SGDLS and CDR2 is YYNGEE. The CDR3 protein is CASSGEGTGVSGVDQETQYF. CDR3 nucleotide sequence: TGTGCCAGCAGCGGAGAGGGGACAGGGGTTAGTGGAGTAGACCAAGAGACCCAGTACTTC.

This clone appeared a few times. The chain has TRBV21-1 and TRBJ1-1. TRBV21-1 is a documented pseudogene. This CDR3 comprises 15 residues. The CDR3 spells CAILRLRPGLLGAFF. The CDR3 region has the DNA TGTGCCATCTTACGCCTCCGACCGGGGTTACTGGGAGCTTTCTTT.

The rearrangement joins TRBV13 to TRBJ2-1; the match to TRBD2 covers 12 bases. The germline V gene encodes CDR1 PRHDT and CDR2 FYEKMQ (reference sequence). The CDR3 extends over 19 amino acids. With V trimmed by 5 bases and J by 0 bases, 11 bases remained unmatched. The CDR3: CASSVLAGGRLSSYNEQFF. DNA for the CDR3: TGTGCCAGCAGCGTACTAGCGGGAGGACGCCTTAGCTCCTACAATGAGCAGTTCTTC. Full variable domain (rest looked up from reference TRBV13 and TRBJ2-1): AAGVIQSPRHLIKEKRETATLKCYPIPRHDTVYWYQQGPGQDPQFLISFYEKMQSDKGSIPDRFSAQQFSDYHSELNMSSLELGDSALYFCASSVLAGGRLSSYNEQFFGPGTRLTVL.

This clone appeared a single time. The genes are TRBV5-1 and TRBJ2-1; 10 nucleotides agree with TRBD2. The CDR3 has 14 residues. The ends lost 7 bases at V and 8 bases at J; junction bases unmatched: 9. Germline loops: CDR1 SGHRS, CDR2 YFSETQ. The CDR3 region is CASGGLARSDEQFF. In DNA, the CDR3 is TGCGCCAGCGGGGGACTAGCGAGAAGCGATGAGCAGTTCTTC.

This chain links TRBV7-6 with TRBJ2-1; D is possibly TRBD1 (7 bases). The ends were cut back, 5 bases at V and 8 bases at J, with 22 bases in the middle. From germline, CDR1 is SGHVS and CDR2 FNYEAQ. The CDR3 is 16 residues long. In nucleotides, the CDR3 is TGTGCCAGCAGCGTCGGACAGGTGTCATTAGCGGATGAGCAGTTCTTC. This codes for CASSVGQVSLADEQFF. The full variable domain, rest sourced from reference TRBV7-6 and TRBJ2-1, is GAGVSQSPRYKVTKRGQDVALRCDPISGHVSLYWYRQALGQGPEFLTYFNYEAQQDKSGLPNDRFSAERPEGSISTLTIQRTEQRDSAMYRCASSVGQVSLADEQFFGPGTRLTVL.

J is TRBJ2-7 and V is TRBV2; D is perhaps TRBD2 (5 bases). The germline CDR1 and CDR2 sequences are SNHLY and FYNNEI. The CDR3 runs 15 residues. Deletions cut 5 bases from V and 0 bases from J, with 14 bases between. CDR3 amino acids: CASSSPGRDSYEQYF. Here the CDR3 DNA reads TGTGCCAGCAGTTCCCCTGGACGGGACTCCTACGAGCAGTACTTC.

The rearrangement joins TRBV19 to TRBJ1-1; TRBD1 matches at 7 bases. Per germline, CDR1 LNHDA and CDR2 SQIVND (reference sequence). Trimming cost V 6 bases and J 5 bases; bases outside gene matches: 9. This CDR3 has 14 amino acids. CDR3 bases: TGTGCCAGTAGCGATACAGGGGTTTTTACTGAAGCTTTCTTT. It is translated as CASSDTGVFTEAFF.

The rearrangement links TRBV18 to TRBJ2-4, with a tentative D call TRBD1 (7 bases). Trimming shortened V by 3 bases and J by 8 bases, and 14 bases separated the two germline ends. The CDR3 spans 14 residues. Germline V gives CDR1 KGHSH, CDR2 LQKENI. CDR3 nucleotide sequence: TGTGCCAGCTCACCCAGGACAGGCGGGGACATTCAGTACTTC. Amino acid sequence: CASSPRTGGDIQYF.

The V call is TRBV6-5, the J call TRBJ1-1; a possible D gene is TRBD1 (6 bases). V lost 0 bases to trimming and J lost 10 bases, with 9 bases between them. CDR3 length equals 12 residues. Germline V gives CDR1 MNHEY, CDR2 SVGAGI. The CDR3 protein is CASSYSGGVAFF. DNA for the CDR3: TGTGCCAGCAGTTACTCAGGGGGGGTAGCTTTCTTT.

The chain joins TRBV4-1 to TRBJ1-2; D ambiguous. The V end was cut by 3 bases, the J end by 2 bases, with 13 bases between. Germline loops: CDR1 MGHRA, CDR2 YSYEKL. The CDR3 is made up of 15 amino acids. This chain's CDR3 is CASSQGVQPNYGYTF. CDR3 coding DNA: TGCGCCAGCAGCCAGGGAGTACAGCCGAACTATGGCTACACCTTC.

V is TRBV5-1 and J is TRBJ2-7, with 11 bases lining up with TRBD2. CDR1 and CDR2 from the germline V gene are SGHRS and YFSETQ. The CDR3 length is 18 residues. V was clipped by 2 bases and J by 1 base; unmatched bases: 11. Here the CDR3 DNA reads TGCGCCAGCAGCTTAACACAGGCCGGGACTAGCGGTTCCTACGAGCAGTACTTC. It specifies CASSLTQAGTSGSYEQYF.

The chain is built from TRBV29-1 and TRBJ2-7, with a tentative D call TRBD1 (5 bases). Germline loops: CDR1 SQVTM, CDR2 ANQGSEA. This CDR3 region has 13 residues. Deletions cut 2 bases from V and 5 bases from J, with 13 bases between. The CDR3 here is CSVEPTAGHEQYF. Written as DNA, the CDR3 is TGCAGCGTTGAACCGACAGCCGGCCACGAGCAGTACTTC.

The chain uses TRBV10-1 and TRBJ1-1; D is undetermined. Germline V gene sequence: CDR1 WNHNN, CDR2 SYGVQD (reference sequence). V gave up 4 bases and J gave up 2 bases, with 8 bases separating them. This CDR3 spans 13 amino acids. In DNA form, the CDR3 reads TGCGCCAGCAGTGCTGGGAGTAACACTGAAGCTTTCTTT. It encodes CASSAGSNTEAFF.

The rearrangement links TRBV4-1 to TRBJ2-5, with 8 bases aligning to TRBD1. Per the germline V gene, CDR1 is MGHRA and CDR2 is YSYEKL. The CDR3 is 15 amino acids. J was trimmed by 5 bases and V by 3 bases; bases with no gene match: 8. Written as DNA, the CDR3 is TGCGCCAGCAGCCATTCAGGGGGCCTTCGGGAGACCCAGTACTTC. It is translated as CASSHSGGLRETQYF.

The J gene is TRBJ1-1, the V gene TRBV25-1, with TRBD1 identical over 7 bases. Germline CDR1 is MGHDK and CDR2 is SYGVNS. V gave up 8 bases and J gave up 3 bases; unmatched junction bases: 3. The CDR3 totals 12 residues. CDR3 DNA sequence: TGTGCCAGCCGACAGGGCCACACTGAAGCTTTCTTT. Amino acids: CASRQGHTEAFF.

Details on this clone: An end of the junction differs from the germline gene, which may be a read error. The chain uses TRBV9 and TRBJ2-1; TRBD2 agrees at 8 bases. CDR3 length: 15 amino acids. The V gene's germline CDR1 is SGDLS and CDR2 YYNGEE. CDR3 bases: TGTGCCAGCAGCTCAAGCGGGGGTTCCTCCAATGAGCAGTTCTTC. Translating gives CASSSSGGSSNEQFF.